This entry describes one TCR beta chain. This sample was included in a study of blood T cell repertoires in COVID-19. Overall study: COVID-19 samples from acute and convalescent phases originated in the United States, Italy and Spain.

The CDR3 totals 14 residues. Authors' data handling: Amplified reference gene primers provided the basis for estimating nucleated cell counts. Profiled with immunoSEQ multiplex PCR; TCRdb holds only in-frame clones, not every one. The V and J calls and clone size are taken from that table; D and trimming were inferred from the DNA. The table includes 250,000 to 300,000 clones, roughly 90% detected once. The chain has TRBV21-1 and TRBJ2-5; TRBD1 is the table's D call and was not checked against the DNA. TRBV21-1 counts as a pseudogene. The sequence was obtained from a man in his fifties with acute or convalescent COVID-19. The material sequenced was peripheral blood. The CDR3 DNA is TGTGCCAGCAGCAAAGGACAGGGAATGGAGACCCAGTACTTC. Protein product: CASSKGQGMETQYF.